This TCR beta chain was recovered during a study of neurological immune-mediated disorders. Findings of the study overall: No sharing of CDR3 amino acid sequences was observed among expanded clones across subjects, suggesting private repertoires in all groups.

The cDNA was generated by 5'RACE with 10-nucleotide random UMIs. A single record per CDR3 protein comes from TCRdb applying MiXCR to the 5' RACE reads. The repertoire consists of fewer than 80,000 distinct CDR3 sequences, with around 4.7% occurring once and the leading ten covering approximately 3.5%. V was clipped by 4 bases and J by 4 bases; unmatched bases: 12. The CDR3 loop spans 16 amino acids. Germline CDR1 and CDR2: SGHDN and FVKESK. This clonotype showed up many times. The antigen is undetermined. This TCR came from a woman aged 50 to 60 with multiple sclerosis. The sequencing input was PBMCs. The rearrangement joins TRBV14 to TRBJ1-2; 7 bases align to TRBD1. The CDR3 DNA sequence: TGTGCCAGCAGCCCCCGAGTAGGAGGGGGCGTCTATGGCTACACCTTC. Residues: CASSPRVGGGVYGYTF.